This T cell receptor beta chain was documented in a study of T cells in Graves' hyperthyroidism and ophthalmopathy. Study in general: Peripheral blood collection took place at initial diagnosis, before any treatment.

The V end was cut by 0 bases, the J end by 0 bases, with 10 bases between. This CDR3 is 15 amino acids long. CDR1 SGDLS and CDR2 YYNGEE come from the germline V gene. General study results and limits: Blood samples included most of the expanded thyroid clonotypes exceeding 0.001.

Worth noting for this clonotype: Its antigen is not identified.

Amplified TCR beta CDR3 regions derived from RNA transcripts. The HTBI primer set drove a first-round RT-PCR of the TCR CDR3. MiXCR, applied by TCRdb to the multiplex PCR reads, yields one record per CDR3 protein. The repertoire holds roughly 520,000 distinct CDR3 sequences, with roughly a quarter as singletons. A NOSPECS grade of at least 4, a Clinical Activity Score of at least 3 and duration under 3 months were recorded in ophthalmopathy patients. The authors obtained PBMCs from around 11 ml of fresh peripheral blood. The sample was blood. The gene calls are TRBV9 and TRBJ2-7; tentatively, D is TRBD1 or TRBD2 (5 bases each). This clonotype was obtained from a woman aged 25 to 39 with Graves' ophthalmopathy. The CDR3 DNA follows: TGTGCCAGCAGCGTAGGATGGGGGAACTCCTACGAGCAGTACTTC. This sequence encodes CASSVGWGNSYEQYF. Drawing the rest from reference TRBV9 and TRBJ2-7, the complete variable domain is DSGVTQTPKHLITATGQRVTLRCSPRSGDLSVYWYQQSLDQGLQFLIQYYNGEERAKGNILERFSAQQFPDLHSELNLSSLELGDSALYFCASSVGWGNSYEQYFGPGTRLTVT.